One sample yielded the 12 T cell receptor beta chains listed below, sequenced in a study of shared clonotypes between healthy human individuals. Here immunoSEQ multiplex PCR was the method, and the copy in TCRdb shows in-frame clones only, minus some. The sample holds 560,000 or so clones; approximately 96% are singletons and the top ten take approximately 0.12%. CD45RO-negative cells were positively selected for CCR7, leaving out terminally differentiated effector memory CD45RA+ cells. Material for sequencing was naive CD8+ T cells sorted from blood. The receptors were gathered from a woman under 40 in good health.

Concerning this clone itself: The same CDR3 arises from other DNA sequences in this sample as well. The chain is built from TRBV27 and TRBJ2-7; 9 bases fit TRBD1. The CDR3 length is 14 residues. Trimming removed 5 bases from V and 3 bases from J; junction bases left unmatched: 5. Germline CDR1 MNHEY, CDR2 SMNVEV (reference sequence). CDR3 sequence (DNA): TGTGCCAGCAGTCCTCAGACAGGGGGCTACGAGCAGTACTTC. As protein: CASSPQTGGYEQYF.

The chain recombines TRBV5-6 with TRBJ2-7; 7 bases are a match to TRBD1. This CDR3 comprises 14 residues. Trimming cost V 3 bases and J 5 bases; bases outside gene matches: 8. Per germline, CDR1 SGHDT and CDR2 YYEEEE. CDR3 amino acids: CASSSIGTDHEQYF. CDR3 coding DNA: TGTGCCAGCAGCTCTATTGGGACAGACCACGAGCAGTACTTC.

The gene calls are TRBV5-1 and TRBJ2-7; D might be TRBD1 or TRBD2, each matching 5 bases. Trimming cost V 4 bases and J 1 base, with 18 bases left between them. Per the germline V gene, CDR1 is SGHRS and CDR2 is YFSETQ. The CDR3 is 16 amino acids. CDR3 in DNA: TGCGCCAGCAGCCCAGGCCGGGACGGCCGATCCTACGAGCAGTACTTC. Translating gives CASSPGRDGRSYEQYF.

The V call is TRBV18, the J call TRBJ2-7; TRBD1 aligns across 8 bases. J was trimmed by 3 bases and V by 6 bases; bases with no gene match: 10. CDR1 is KGHSH, CDR2 LQKENI, per germline. This CDR3 region has 15 residues. The CDR3 reads CASSHGDRGLYEQYF. The CDR3 nucleotides read TGTGCCAGCTCCCATGGCGACAGGGGACTCTACGAGCAGTACTTC.

The V call is TRBV28, the J call TRBJ1-5, with D possibly TRBD1 on 5 matching bases. The germline CDR1 and CDR2 sequences are MDHEN and SYDVKM. Trimming removed 3 bases at V and 11 bases at J, with 11 bases between. CDR3 length: 12 residues. The CDR3 DNA is TGTGCCAGCAGTTTTGGCGGGGGGGCCCAGCATTTT. This gives the protein CASSFGGGAQHF.

This chain links TRBV27 with TRBJ2-7; 14 bases map to TRBD2. The CDR3 runs to 14 residues. Germline trimming cut 3 bases from V and 9 bases from J; bases unmatched to any gene: 4. Germline CDR1 and CDR2: MNHEY and SMNVEV (reference sequence). The CDR3 bases are TGTGCCAGCAGTTTGGGGACTAGCGGGGGACTGCAGTACTTC. Translating it yields CASSLGTSGGLQYF.

Remarks on this clone: Other DNA sequences in this sample translate to the same CDR3. The genes are TRBV5-6 and TRBJ2-5; possibly TRBD1 for D (5 bases). Trimming took 4 bases from V and 2 from J, leaving 12 bases between them. The CDR3 contains 14 residues. From germline, CDR1 is SGHDT and CDR2 YYEEEE. CDR3 coding DNA: TGTGCCAGCAGCCTAGGGGTCAGTCAAGAGACCCAGTACTTC. This codes for CASSLGVSQETQYF.

The rearrangement joins TRBV4-2 to TRBJ2-7; 9 bases fit TRBD2. The trim removed 5 bases at V and 4 bases at J, leaving 3 bases unmatched. Germline V CDR1 and CDR2: LGHNA, YNFKEQ. The length of the CDR3 is 13 residues. This CDR3 is CASSSTSGYEQYF. CDR3 coding DNA: TGTGCCAGCAGCTCGACTAGCGGATACGAGCAGTACTTC.

J is TRBJ2-1 and V is TRBV7-2; D is tentatively TRBD1 or TRBD2 (5 bases each). The germline V gene encodes CDR1 SGHTA and CDR2 FQGNSA. The V gene lost 4 bases and the J gene lost 3 bases, with 19 bases spanning the gap. The CDR3 covers 17 residues. For the CDR3, the DNA is TGTGCCAGCAGCTCCGGGACCCACCCCCTGAGCTACAATGAGCAGTTCTTC. As protein: CASSSGTHPLSYNEQFF. The full variable domain, its missing parts supplied by reference TRBV7-2 and TRBJ2-1, is GAGVSQSPSNKVTEKGKDVELRCDPISGHTALYWYRQSLGQGLEFLIYFQGNSAPDKSGLPSDRFSAERTGGSVSTLTIQRTQQEDSAVYLCASSSGTHPLSYNEQFFGPGTRLTVL.

The J gene is TRBJ2-4, the V gene TRBV7-9, with 11 bases fitting TRBD1. The length of the CDR3 is 15 residues. CDR1 is SEHNR, CDR2 FQNEAQ, per germline (reference sequence). V lost 5 bases, J lost 3 bases, and 3 bases stayed unmatched. The CDR3 spells CASSTGTGGKNIQYF. DNA for the CDR3: TGTGCCAGCAGCACCGGGACAGGGGGCAAAAACATTCAGTACTTC.

On this clone: Other DNA sequences within the sample encode an identical CDR3. The genes are TRBV13 and TRBJ2-7, with TRBD1 matching over 7 bases. CDR1 and CDR2 (germline): PRHDT, FYEKMQ (reference sequence). The V segment lost 5 bases and the J segment 0 bases; nucleotides outside the gene matches: 4. CDR3 length: 14 residues. CDR3 region: CASSLTGNSYEQYF. The DNA of the CDR3 is TGTGCCAGCAGCCTGACAGGGAACTCCTACGAGCAGTACTTC.

Here the CDR3 reads CASSRRPGELFF. The CDR3 DNA is TGCGCCAGCAGCCGTCGACCCGGGGAGCTGTTTTTT. The chain couples TRBV4-1 to TRBJ2-2, with no clear D. Germline CDR1 reads MGHRA; CDR2 reads YSYEKL. Between the trimmed V and J ends, which lost 4 bases and 6 bases, there was a span of 6 bases. The CDR3 spans 12 residues.